Presented here are 27 T cell receptor beta chains from one specimen sequenced in a study of immune evolution from preneoplasia to lung adenocarcinoma. The data were produced by immunoSEQ multiplex PCR, yet TCRdb's version contains in-frame clones alone and is incomplete. The repertoire consists of several thousand clones, with roughly three quarters occurring once and the leading ten covering 18%. Sequencing was carried out using FFPE adjacent normal lung tissue. These receptors originate from a person between 65 and 80 years old with lung adenocarcinoma.

The V call is TRBV20-1, the J call TRBJ2-3; D is uncertain. This CDR3 contains 10 residues. The V end lost 6 bases, the J end lost 2 bases, and 3 bases lay between the germline ends. CDR1 is DFQATT, CDR2 SNEGSKA, per germline (reference sequence). CDR3 DNA: TGCAGTGCCAACACAGATACGCAGTATTTT. Translating gives CSANTDTQYF.

This rearrangement joins TRBV6-6 to TRBJ2-3, with D perhaps given as TRBD1 or TRBD2 (5 bases each). The germline V and J ends were trimmed by 2 bases and 2 bases, with 8 bases remaining between them. CDR1 and CDR2 (germline): MNHNY, SVGAGI (reference sequence). The CDR3 length is 14 residues. CDR3: CASSYTGPTDTQYF. The DNA for the CDR3 is TGTGCCAGCAGTTACACGGGACCCACAGATACGCAGTATTTT.

The rearrangement links TRBV9 to TRBJ2-7, with D perhaps matching TRBD1 (6 bases). Trimming took 4 bases from V and 3 from J, leaving 17 bases between them. The CDR3 consists of 15 residues. CDR1 is SGDLS, CDR2 YYNGEE, per germline. The CDR3 here is CASSRNRDKSYEQYF. CDR3 DNA sequence: TGTGCCAGCAGCCGAAACCGGGACAAGAGCTACGAGCAGTACTTC.

As DNA, the CDR3 is TGTGCCAGCAGTGAATATAGCGGGGGGGCCTACGAGCAGTACTTC. Its translation is CASSEYSGGAYEQYF. The rearrangement links TRBV6-1 to TRBJ2-7, with TRBD2 identical over 11 bases. Germline-derived CDR1 and CDR2 are MNHNS and SASEGT. The CDR3 has 15 amino acids. V shed 2 bases and J 2 bases; nucleotides not matched to a gene: 2.

V usage is TRBV7-8 and J usage is TRBJ1-1; D is unclear. The V end lost 2 bases, the J end lost 0 bases, and 4 bases lay between the germline ends. The CDR3 sequence is 13 residues long. The germline CDR1 and CDR2 sequences are SGHVS and FQNEAQ. The CDR3 is CASSLSLNTEAFF. The CDR3 DNA sequence: TGTGCCAGCAGCTTAAGCCTGAACACTGAAGCTTTCTTT.

The chain joins TRBV5-1 to TRBJ1-6, with D possibly TRBD1 on 6 matching bases. CDR1 and CDR2 (germline): SGHRS, YFSETQ. V dropped 0 bases and J dropped 9 bases, with 10 bases sitting between them. This CDR3 spans 14 amino acids. In DNA form, the CDR3 reads TGCGCCAGCAGCTTGGAGGGGGGTACTTCACCCCTCCACTTT. Residues: CASSLEGGTSPLHF.

This clone has just a few counts. The chain links TRBV6-5 to TRBJ1-3; 7 bases align to TRBD1. Germline V gene data show CDR1 as MNHEY and CDR2 as SVGAGI. CDR3 size: 13 residues. V shed 6 bases and J 8 bases; nucleotides not matched to a gene: 7. Written as DNA, the CDR3 is TGTGCCAGCAGAAAGACAGGGTCTGACACCATATATTTT. Its translation: CASRKTGSDTIYF.

The chain carries TRBV2 and TRBJ2-7; 9 bases agree with TRBD2. J was trimmed by 6 bases and V by 8 bases; bases with no gene match: 8. Germline V CDR1 and CDR2: SNHLY, FYNNEI. This CDR3 comprises 13 residues. This CDR3 reads CASEAGGAGEQYF. The CDR3 DNA follows: TGTGCCAGCGAGGCGGGGGGGGCCGGCGAGCAGTACTTC.

V usage is TRBV9 and J usage is TRBJ1-2; possible D gene TRBD1, 5 bases. V lost 0 bases and J 4 bases, leaving 13 bases between the germline ends. Germline V CDR1 and CDR2: SGDLS, YYNGEE. The CDR3 totals 15 residues. Here the CDR3 DNA reads TGTGCCAGCAGCGTAGAAGGGGTACCCTCCTATGGCTACACCTTC. Encoded protein: CASSVEGVPSYGYTF.

V is TRBV5-1 and J is TRBJ2-5, with D maybe TRBD2 (7 bases). This CDR3 comprises 17 residues. CDR1 is SGHRS, CDR2 YFSETQ, per germline. Trimming shortened V by 3 bases and J by 9 bases, and 27 bases separated the two germline ends. DNA of the CDR3: TGCGCCAGCAGCTGGACTGTGACGCAAGGGGGGGGCGCGGCCCAGTACTTC. Amino acids: CASSWTVTQGGGAAQYF.

The chain couples TRBV30 to TRBJ1-5; TRBD1 is a possible D gene (5 bases). The V end was cut by 1 base, the J end by 6 bases, with 10 bases between. Germline V gene sequence: CDR1 GTSNPN, CDR2 SVGIG (reference sequence). The CDR3 sequence is 13 residues long. The CDR3 reads CAWSGGGSQPQHF. Here the CDR3 DNA reads TGTGCCTGGAGTGGTGGGGGGAGTCAGCCCCAGCATTTT.

This clone was detected a few times. V usage is TRBV19 and J usage is TRBJ2-1; 9 bases line up with TRBD1. CDR1 is LNHDA, CDR2 SQIVND, per germline (reference sequence). V was clipped by 5 bases and J by 8 bases; unmatched bases: 4. This CDR3 is built from 13 residues. The CDR3 spells CASSAYRGHEQFF. The CDR3 coding sequence is TGTGCCAGTAGTGCCTACAGGGGGCATGAGCAGTTCTTC.

The chain joins TRBV5-6 to TRBJ2-7; no definite D call. CDR3 length: 14 amino acids. Trimming pared 0 bases from V and 3 bases from J, leaving 10 bases between. The germline V gene encodes CDR1 SGHDT and CDR2 YYEEEE. The CDR3 reads CASSLAGVFYEQYF. DNA of the CDR3: TGTGCCAGCAGCTTGGCTGGGGTCTTCTACGAGCAGTACTTC. Full variable domain (missing parts from reference TRBV5-6 and TRBJ2-7): DAGVTQSPTHLIKTRGQQVTLRCSPKSGHDTVSWYQQALGQGPQFIFQYYEEEERQRGNFPDRFSGHQFPNYSSELNVNALLLGDSALYLCASSLAGVFYEQYFGPGTRLTVT.

This clone came up once. The chain combines TRBV6-6 with TRBJ1-2; 10 nucleotides line up with TRBD1. The J segment lost 4 bases and the V segment lost 6 bases, leaving 5 bases of the junction unmatched. The CDR3 is made up of 14 amino acids. Germline assignment: CDR1 MNHNY and CDR2 SVGAGI (reference sequence). The CDR3 bases are TGTGCCAGCAGACAACGGACAGGGGGCTATGGCTACACCTTC. Its protein product is CASRQRTGGYGYTF.

Points on this clone: A junction end diverges from the germline sequence, so it may reflect a read error. V is TRBV7-7 and J is TRBJ2-5, with a tentative D call TRBD1 (5 bases). Per germline, CDR1 SSHAT and CDR2 FNYEAQ (reference sequence). This CDR3 comprises 14 residues. The CDR3 is CASSLSGFGETQYF. Written as DNA, the CDR3 is TGTGCTAGCAGCCTGTCAGGGTTTGGGGAGACCCAGTACTTC.

The chain employs TRBV11-2 and TRBJ2-7; D gene uncertain. CDR3 size: 14 residues. Trimming removed 2 bases at V and 3 bases at J, with 11 bases between. The germline V gene encodes CDR1 SGHAT and CDR2 FQNNGV. In DNA form, the CDR3 reads TGTGCCAGCAGCTTAATGAACATAAACTACGAGCAGTACTTC. Protein: CASSLMNINYEQYF.

The chain couples TRBV2 to TRBJ2-2; 7 positions agree with TRBD1. V gave up 7 bases and J gave up 2 bases; unmatched junction bases: 4. The CDR3 runs to 14 residues. Germline assignment: CDR1 SNHLY and CDR2 FYNNEI. CDR3 in amino acids: CASTGTDNTGELFF. The CDR3, as DNA: TGTGCCAGCACGGGGACAGATAACACCGGGGAGCTGTTTTTT.

J is TRBJ1-1 and V is TRBV15; D remains ambiguous. There are 15 residues in the CDR3. Per the germline V gene, CDR1 is LNHNV and CDR2 is YYDKDF (reference sequence). V was shortened by 3 bases and J by 1 base, with 12 bases between the two germline ends. CDR3 DNA sequence: TGTGCCACCAGCAGTGAGGTAACCCAGAACACTGAAGCTTTCTTT. It codes for CATSSEVTQNTEAFF.

The CDR3 spells CASSRYQGSHGYTF. CDR3 bases: TGTGCCAGCAGTCGGTATCAGGGGAGTCATGGCTACACCTTC. The V and J genes are TRBV28 and TRBJ1-2, with a weak D call TRBD1 (6 bases). V was shortened by 5 bases and J by 6 bases, with 16 bases between the two germline ends. Germline assignment: CDR1 MDHEN and CDR2 SYDVKM. The CDR3 is 14 amino acids.

The V gene is TRBV25-1, the J gene TRBJ2-6; a possible D gene is TRBD1 (5 bases). The CDR3 is 14 amino acids. Germline V gene lookup returns CDR1 MGHDK and CDR2 SYGVNS. V lost 8 bases and J lost 0, with 8 bases in between. CDR3 in amino acids: CASQGHSGANVLTF. CDR3 DNA sequence: TGTGCCAGCCAAGGACACTCTGGGGCCAACGTCCTGACTTTC.

CDR3 sequence: CASSPHLTTGETQYF. CDR3 DNA: TGTGCCAGCTCACCACATTTGACGACAGGGGAGACCCAGTACTTC. This chain links TRBV18 with TRBJ2-5; 7 positions agree with TRBD1. Germline values: CDR1 KGHSH, CDR2 LQKENI. This CDR3 has 15 residues. V was clipped by 1 base and J by 5 bases; unmatched bases: 7.

The chain carries TRBV11-2 and TRBJ2-1, with D maybe TRBD1 (6 bases). Germline V CDR1 and CDR2: SGHAT, FQNNGV. V was trimmed by 5 bases and J by 5 bases, leaving 19 bases between them. This CDR3 is 16 amino acids long. For the CDR3, the DNA is TGTGCCAGCAGCCAACCGGACAGCTCCCCCAACAATGAGCAGTTCTTC. Protein product: CASSQPDSSPNNEQFF. Full variable domain (rest looked up from reference TRBV11-2 and TRBJ2-1): EAGVAQSPRYKIIEKRQSVAFWCNPISGHATLYWYQQILGQGPKLLIQFQNNGVVDDSQLPKDRFSAERLKGVDSTLKIQPAKLEDSAVYLCASSQPDSSPNNEQFFGPGTRLTVL.

This chain uses TRBV28 with TRBJ1-1, with 7 bases identical to TRBD1. Germline CDR1 reads MDHEN; CDR2 reads SYDVKM. This CDR3 has 14 amino acids. J lost 8 bases, V lost 3 bases, and 9 bases had no gene match. Here the CDR3 reads CASSFAGGAREAFF. The CDR3 bases are TGTGCCAGCAGTTTTGCAGGGGGAGCAAGGGAAGCTTTCTTT.

The chain uses TRBV10-3 and TRBJ1-1; no definite D call. Germline CDR1 is ENHRY and CDR2 is SYGVKD. This CDR3 is built from 13 residues. Between the trimmed V and J ends, which lost 3 bases and 6 bases, there was a span of 11 bases. The DNA for the CDR3 is TGTGCCATCAGTGAATATGGGCAGGCTGAAGCTTTCTTT. It translates to CAISEYGQAEAFF.

This clone was observed a handful of times. The V call is TRBV5-1, the J call TRBJ1-6; D is unresolved. Germline-derived CDR1 and CDR2 are SGHRS and YFSETQ. V was cut by 7 bases and J by 5 bases, with 13 bases left in between. This CDR3 is built from 14 residues. The CDR3 sequence: CASRPLTDNSPLHF. DNA for the CDR3: TGCGCCAGCCGGCCCTTAACCGATAATTCACCCCTCCACTTT.

CDR3 nucleotide sequence: TGTGCCAGCAGCTCTAGCGGGGGGCCAAGCACAGATACGCAGTATTTT. Amino acid sequence: CASSSSGGPSTDTQYF. The chain employs TRBV7-6 and TRBJ2-3; 11 bases are shared with TRBD2. The CDR3 runs to 16 residues. Germline loops: CDR1 SGHVS, CDR2 FNYEAQ. J was trimmed by 0 bases and V by 4 bases; bases with no gene match: 3.

The V and J genes are TRBV2 and TRBJ2-1; 8 positions match TRBD2. The V and J ends lost 4 bases and 5 bases, in that order; junction bases with no gene match: 7. Germline CDR1 reads SNHLY; CDR2 reads FYNNEI. This CDR3 spans 15 amino acids. For the CDR3, the DNA is TGTGCCAGCAGTGGGTGGCGGGGGGCAAACAATGAGCAGTTCTTC. It specifies CASSGWRGANNEQFF.